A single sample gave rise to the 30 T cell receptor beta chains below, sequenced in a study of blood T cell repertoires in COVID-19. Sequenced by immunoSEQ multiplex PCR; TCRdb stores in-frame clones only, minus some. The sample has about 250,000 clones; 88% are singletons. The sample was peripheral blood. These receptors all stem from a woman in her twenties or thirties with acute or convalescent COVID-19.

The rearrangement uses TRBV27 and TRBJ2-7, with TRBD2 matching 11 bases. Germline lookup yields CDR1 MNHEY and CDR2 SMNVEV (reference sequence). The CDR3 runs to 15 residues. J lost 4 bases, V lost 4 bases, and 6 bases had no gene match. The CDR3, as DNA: TGTGCCAGCAGTTATTCGGCTAGCGGGAGGTACGAGCAGTACTTC. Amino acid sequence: CASSYSASGRYEQYF.

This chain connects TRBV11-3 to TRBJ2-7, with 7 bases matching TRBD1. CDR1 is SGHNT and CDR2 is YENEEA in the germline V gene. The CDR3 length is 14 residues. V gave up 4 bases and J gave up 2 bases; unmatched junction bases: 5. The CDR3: CASSWPGGAYEQYF. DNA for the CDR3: TGTGCCAGCAGCTGGCCAGGGGGAGCCTACGAGCAGTACTTC.

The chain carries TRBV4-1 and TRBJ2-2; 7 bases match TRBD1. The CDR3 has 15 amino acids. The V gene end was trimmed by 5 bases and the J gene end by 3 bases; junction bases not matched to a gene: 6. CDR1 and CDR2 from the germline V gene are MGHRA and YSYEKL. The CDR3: CASSARDRDTGELFF. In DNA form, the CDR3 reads TGCGCCAGCAGCGCCCGGGACAGAGACACCGGGGAGCTGTTTTTT.

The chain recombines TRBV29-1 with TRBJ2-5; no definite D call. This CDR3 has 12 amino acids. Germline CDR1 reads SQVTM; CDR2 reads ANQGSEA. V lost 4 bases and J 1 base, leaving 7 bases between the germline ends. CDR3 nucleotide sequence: TGCAGCGTTGGAGCAGGCCAAGAGACCCAGTACTTC. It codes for CSVGAGQETQYF.

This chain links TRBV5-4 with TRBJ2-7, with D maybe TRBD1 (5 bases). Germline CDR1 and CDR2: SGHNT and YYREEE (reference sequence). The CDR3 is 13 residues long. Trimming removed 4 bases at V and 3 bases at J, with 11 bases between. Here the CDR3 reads CASSPRQSYEQYF. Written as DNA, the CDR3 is TGTGCCAGCAGCCCCCGACAGAGCTACGAGCAGTACTTC.

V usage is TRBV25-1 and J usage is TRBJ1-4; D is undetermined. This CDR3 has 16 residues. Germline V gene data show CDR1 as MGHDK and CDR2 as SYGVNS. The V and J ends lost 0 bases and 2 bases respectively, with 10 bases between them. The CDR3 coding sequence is TGTGCCAGCAGTGAATATGACTTTCGGACTAATGAAAAACTGTTTTTT. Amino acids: CASSEYDFRTNEKLFF.

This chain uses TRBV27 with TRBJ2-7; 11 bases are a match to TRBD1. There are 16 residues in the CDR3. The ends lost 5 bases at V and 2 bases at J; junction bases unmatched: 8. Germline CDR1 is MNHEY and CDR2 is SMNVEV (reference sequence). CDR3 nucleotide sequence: TGTGCCAGCAGTACCCGTTTGGGACAGGGGGCCTACGAGCAGTACTTC. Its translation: CASSTRLGQGAYEQYF.

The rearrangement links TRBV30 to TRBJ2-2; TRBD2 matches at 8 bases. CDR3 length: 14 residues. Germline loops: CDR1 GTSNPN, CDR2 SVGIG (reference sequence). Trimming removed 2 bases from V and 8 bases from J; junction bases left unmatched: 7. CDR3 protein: CAWSPGTSGGELFF. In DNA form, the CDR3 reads TGTGCCTGGAGTCCCGGGACTAGTGGTGGGGAGCTGTTTTTT.

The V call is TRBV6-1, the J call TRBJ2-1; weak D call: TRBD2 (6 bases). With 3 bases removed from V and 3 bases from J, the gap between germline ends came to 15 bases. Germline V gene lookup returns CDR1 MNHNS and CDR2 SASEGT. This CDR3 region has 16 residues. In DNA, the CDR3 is TGTGCCAGCAGTGACCCGGTAGCGGCCTACTACAATGAGCAGTTCTTC. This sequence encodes CASSDPVAAYYNEQFF.

The CDR3, as DNA: TGTGCCAGCAGCAGGACTAGCGGGAGGGCGTGGGAGACCCAGTACTTC. It is translated as CASSRTSGRAWETQYF. The chain has TRBV5-4 and TRBJ2-5, with 15 bases that match TRBD2. V lost 4 bases to trimming and J lost 5 bases; unmatched junction nucleotides: 6. Germline V CDR1 and CDR2: SGHNT, YYREEE (reference sequence). The CDR3 has 16 amino acids.

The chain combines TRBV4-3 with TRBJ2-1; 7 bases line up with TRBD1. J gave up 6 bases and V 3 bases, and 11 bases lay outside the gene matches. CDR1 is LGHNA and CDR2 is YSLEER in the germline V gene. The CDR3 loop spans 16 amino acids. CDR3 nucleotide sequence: TGCGCCAGCAGCCAGGCTAACAGGGGATCGGCCAATGAGCAGTTCTTC. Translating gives CASSQANRGSANEQFF.

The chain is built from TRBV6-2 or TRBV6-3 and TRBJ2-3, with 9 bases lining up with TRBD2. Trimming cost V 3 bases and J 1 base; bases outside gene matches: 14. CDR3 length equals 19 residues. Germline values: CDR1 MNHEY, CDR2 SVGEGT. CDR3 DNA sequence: TGTGCCAGCAGTTATCTTGGTAGCGGGAGCCGGGATGGCACAGATACGCAGTATTTT. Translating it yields CASSYLGSGSRDGTDTQYF.

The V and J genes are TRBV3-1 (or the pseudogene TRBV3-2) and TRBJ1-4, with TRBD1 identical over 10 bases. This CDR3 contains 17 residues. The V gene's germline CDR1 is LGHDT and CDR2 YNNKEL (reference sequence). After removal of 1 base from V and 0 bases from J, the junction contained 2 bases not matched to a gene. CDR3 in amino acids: CASSQGDRGATNEKLFF. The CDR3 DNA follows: TGTGCCAGCAGCCAAGGGGACAGGGGCGCAACTAATGAAAAACTGTTTTTT.

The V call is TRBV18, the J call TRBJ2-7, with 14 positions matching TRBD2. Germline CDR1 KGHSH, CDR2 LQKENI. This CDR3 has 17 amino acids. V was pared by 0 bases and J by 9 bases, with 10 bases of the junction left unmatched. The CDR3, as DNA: TGTGCCAGCTCACCACCGACTAGCGGGAGGGCCCGGCAGGGGCAGTACTTC. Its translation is CASSPPTSGRARQGQYF.

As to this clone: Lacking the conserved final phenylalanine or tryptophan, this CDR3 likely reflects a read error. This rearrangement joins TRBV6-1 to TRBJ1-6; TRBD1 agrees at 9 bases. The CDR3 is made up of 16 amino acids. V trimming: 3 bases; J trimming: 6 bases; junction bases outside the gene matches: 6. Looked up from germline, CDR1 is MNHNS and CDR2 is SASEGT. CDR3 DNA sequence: TGTGCCAGCAGTGAGACCTGGGGACAGGGTAATTCACCCCTCCACCTT. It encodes CASSETWGQGNSPLHL.

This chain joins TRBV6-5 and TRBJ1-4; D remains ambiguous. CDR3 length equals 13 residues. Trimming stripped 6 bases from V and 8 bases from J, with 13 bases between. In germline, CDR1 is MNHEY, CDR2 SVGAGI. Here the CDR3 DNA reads TGTGCCAGCAGATCGCCAGGAAGGGAAAAACTGTTTTTT. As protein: CASRSPGREKLFF.

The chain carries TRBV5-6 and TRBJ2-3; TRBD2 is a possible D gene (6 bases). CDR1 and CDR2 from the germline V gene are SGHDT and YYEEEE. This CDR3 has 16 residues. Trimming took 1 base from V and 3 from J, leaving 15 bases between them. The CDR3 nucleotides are TGTGCCAGCAGCTTGTTCCGGGGGATAAGGACAGATACGCAGTATTTT. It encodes CASSLFRGIRTDTQYF.

Written as DNA, the CDR3 is TGTGCCAGCAGTTTTCAACTCCCAAATGAGCAGTTCTTC. Protein: CASSFQLPNEQFF. The chain is built from TRBV6-5 and TRBJ2-1; D remains unclear. The germline V and J ends were trimmed by 4 bases and 7 bases, with 11 bases remaining between them. The CDR3 consists of 13 residues. The germline V gene encodes CDR1 MNHEY and CDR2 SVGAGI.

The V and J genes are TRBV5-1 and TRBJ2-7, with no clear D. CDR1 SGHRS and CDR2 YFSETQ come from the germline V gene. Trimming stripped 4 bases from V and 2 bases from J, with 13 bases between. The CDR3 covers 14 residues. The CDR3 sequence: CASSPNSGTYEQYF. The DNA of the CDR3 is TGCGCCAGCAGCCCTAATAGTGGTACCTACGAGCAGTACTTC.

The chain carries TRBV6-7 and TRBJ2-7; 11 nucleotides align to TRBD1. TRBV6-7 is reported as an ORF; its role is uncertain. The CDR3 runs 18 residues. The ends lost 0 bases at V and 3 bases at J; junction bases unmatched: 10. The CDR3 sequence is CASSYSIFGTGGFYEQYF. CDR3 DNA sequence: TGTGCCAGCAGTTACTCGATATTCGGGACAGGGGGTTTCTACGAGCAGTACTTC.

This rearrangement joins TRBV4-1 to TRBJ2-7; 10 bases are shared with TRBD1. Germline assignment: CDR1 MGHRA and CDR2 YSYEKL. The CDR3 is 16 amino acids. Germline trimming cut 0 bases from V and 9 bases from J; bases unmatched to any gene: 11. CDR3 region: CASSQDGGQGPRPQYF. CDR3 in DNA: TGCGCCAGCAGCCAAGATGGGGGACAGGGGCCTCGGCCGCAGTACTTC.

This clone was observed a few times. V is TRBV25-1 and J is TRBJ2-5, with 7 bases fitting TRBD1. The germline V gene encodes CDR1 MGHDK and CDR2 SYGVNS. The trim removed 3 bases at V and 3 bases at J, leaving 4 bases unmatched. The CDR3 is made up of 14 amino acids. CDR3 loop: CASSEPQGEETQYF. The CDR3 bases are TGTGCCAGCAGTGAGCCGCAGGGGGAAGAGACCCAGTACTTC.

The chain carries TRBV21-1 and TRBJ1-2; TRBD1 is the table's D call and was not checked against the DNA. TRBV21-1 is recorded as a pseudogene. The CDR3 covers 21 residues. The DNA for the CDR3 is TGTGCCAGCAGCAAAGTATTAACAGTTCGATCAGCTGCCCGCAAACAATATGGCTACACCTTC. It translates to CASSKVLTVRSAARKQYGYTF.

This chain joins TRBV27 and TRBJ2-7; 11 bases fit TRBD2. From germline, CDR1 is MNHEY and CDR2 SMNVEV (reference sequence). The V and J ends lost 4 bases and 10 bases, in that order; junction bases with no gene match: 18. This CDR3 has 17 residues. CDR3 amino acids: CASSSISSGRGPWAQYF. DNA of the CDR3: TGTGCCAGCAGTTCCATTAGTAGCGGGAGGGGTCCTTGGGCTCAGTACTTC.

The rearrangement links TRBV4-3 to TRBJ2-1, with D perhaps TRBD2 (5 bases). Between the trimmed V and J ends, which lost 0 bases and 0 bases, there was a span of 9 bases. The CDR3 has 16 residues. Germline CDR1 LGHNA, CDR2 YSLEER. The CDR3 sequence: CASSQEVAGSYNEQFF. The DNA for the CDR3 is TGCGCCAGCAGCCAAGAGGTTGCGGGCTCCTACAATGAGCAGTTCTTC.

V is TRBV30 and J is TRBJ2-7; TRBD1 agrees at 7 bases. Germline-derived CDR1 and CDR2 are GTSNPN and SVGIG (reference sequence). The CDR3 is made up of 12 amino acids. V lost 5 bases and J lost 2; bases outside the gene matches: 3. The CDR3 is CAWGGQPYEQYF. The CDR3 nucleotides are TGTGCCTGGGGGGGACAGCCCTACGAGCAGTACTTC. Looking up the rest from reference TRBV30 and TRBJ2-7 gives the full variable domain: SQTIHQWPATLVQPVGSPLSLECTVEGTSNPNLYWYRQAAGRGLQLLFYSVGIGQISSEVPQNLSASRPQDRQFILSSKKLLLSDSGFYLCAWGGQPYEQYFGPGTRLTVT.

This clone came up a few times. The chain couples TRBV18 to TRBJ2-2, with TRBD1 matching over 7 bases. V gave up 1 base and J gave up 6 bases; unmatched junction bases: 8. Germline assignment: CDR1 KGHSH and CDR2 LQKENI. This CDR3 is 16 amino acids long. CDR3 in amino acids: CASSPLDRVVPGELFF. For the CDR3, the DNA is TGTGCCAGCTCACCACTCGACAGGGTGGTGCCCGGGGAGCTGTTTTTT.

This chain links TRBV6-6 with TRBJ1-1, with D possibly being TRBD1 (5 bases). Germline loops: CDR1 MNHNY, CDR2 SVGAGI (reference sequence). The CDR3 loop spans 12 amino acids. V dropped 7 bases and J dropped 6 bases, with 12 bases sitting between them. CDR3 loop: CASNLRQSEAFF. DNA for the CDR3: TGTGCCAGCAACCTCAGACAGTCTGAAGCTTTCTTT.

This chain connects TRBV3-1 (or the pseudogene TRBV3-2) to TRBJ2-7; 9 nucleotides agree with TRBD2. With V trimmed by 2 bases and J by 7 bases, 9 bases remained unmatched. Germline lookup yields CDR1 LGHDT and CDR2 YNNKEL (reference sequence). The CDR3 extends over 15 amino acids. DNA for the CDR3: TGTGCCAGCAGCCAAATACGACTAGCGGTTGTGGAGCAGTACTTC. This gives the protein CASSQIRLAVVEQYF.

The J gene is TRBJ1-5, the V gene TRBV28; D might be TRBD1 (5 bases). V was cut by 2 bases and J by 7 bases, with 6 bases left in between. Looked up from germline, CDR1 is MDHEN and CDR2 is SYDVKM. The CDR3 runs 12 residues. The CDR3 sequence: CASSLGGQPQHF. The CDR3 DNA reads TGTGCCAGCAGTTTAGGGGGGCAGCCCCAGCATTTT. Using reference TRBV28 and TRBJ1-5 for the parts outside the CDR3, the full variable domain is DVKVTQSSRYLVKRTGEKVFLECVQDMDHENMFWYRQDPGLGLRLIYFSYDVKMKEKGDIPEGYSVSREKKERFSLILESASTNQTSMYLCASSLGGQPQHFGDGTRLSIL.